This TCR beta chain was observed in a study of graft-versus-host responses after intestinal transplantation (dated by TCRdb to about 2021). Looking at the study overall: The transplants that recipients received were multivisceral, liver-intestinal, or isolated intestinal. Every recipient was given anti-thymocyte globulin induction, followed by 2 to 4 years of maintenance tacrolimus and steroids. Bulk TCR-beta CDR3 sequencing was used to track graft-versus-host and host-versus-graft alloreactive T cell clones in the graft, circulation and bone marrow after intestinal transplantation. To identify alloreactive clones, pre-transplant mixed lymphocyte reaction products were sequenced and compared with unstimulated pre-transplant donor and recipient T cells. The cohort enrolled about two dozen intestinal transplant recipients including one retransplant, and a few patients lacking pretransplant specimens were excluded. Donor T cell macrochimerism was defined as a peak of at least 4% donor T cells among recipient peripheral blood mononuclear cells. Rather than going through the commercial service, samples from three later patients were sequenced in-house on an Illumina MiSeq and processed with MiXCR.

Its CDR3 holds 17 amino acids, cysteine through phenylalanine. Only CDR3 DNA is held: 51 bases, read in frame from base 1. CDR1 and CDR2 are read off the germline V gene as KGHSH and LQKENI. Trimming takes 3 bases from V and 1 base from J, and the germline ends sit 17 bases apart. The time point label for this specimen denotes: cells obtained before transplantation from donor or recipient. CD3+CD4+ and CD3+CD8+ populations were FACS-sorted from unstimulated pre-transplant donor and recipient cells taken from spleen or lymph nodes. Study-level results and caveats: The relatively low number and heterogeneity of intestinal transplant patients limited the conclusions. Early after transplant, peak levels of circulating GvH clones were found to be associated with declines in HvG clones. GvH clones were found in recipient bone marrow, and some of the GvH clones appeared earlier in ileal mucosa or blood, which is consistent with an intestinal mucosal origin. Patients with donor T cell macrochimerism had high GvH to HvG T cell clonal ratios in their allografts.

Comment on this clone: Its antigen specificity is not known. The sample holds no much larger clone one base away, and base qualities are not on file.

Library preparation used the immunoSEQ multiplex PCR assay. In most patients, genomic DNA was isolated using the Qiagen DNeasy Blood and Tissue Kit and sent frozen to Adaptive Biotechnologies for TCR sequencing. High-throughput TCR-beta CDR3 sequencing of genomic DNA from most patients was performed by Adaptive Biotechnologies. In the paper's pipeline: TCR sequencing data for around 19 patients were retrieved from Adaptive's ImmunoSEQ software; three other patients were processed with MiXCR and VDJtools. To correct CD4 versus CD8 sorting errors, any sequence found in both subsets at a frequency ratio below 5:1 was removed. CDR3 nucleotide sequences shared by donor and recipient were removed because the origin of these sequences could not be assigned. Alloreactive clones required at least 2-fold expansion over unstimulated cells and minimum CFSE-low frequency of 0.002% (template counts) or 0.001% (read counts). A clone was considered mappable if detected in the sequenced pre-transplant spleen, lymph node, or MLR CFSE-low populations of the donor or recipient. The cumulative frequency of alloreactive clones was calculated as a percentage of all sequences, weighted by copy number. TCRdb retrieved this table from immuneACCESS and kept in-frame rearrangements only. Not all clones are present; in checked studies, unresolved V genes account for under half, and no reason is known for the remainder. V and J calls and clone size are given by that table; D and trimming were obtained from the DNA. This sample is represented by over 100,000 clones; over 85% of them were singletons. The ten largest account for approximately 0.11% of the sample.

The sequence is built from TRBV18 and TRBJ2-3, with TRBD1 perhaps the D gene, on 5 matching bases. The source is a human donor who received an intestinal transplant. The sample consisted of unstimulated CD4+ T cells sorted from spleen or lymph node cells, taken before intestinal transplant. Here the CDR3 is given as CASSPDRQLVGTDTQYF. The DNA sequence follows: TGTGCCAGCTCACCTGATCGACAGCTGGTGGGCACAGATACGCAGTATTTT.